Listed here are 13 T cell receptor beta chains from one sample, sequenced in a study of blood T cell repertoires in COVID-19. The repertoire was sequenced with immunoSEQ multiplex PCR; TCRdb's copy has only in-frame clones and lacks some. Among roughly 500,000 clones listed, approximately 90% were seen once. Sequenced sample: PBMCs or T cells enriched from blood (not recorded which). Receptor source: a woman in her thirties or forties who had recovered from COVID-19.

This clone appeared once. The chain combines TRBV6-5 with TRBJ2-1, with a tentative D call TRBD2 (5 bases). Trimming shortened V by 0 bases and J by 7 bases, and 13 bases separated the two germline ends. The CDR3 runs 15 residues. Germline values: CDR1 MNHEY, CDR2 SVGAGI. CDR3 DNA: TGTGCCAGCAGTTACTCTCCGAAAACGGGGAATGAGCAGTTCTTC. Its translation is CASSYSPKTGNEQFF.

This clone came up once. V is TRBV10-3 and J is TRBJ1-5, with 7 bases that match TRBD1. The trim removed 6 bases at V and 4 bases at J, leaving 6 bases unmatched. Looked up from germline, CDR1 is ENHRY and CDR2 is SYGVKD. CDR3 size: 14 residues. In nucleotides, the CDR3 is TGTGCCATCAGGGCCGGGACAGAGAATCAGCCCCAGCATTTT. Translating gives CAIRAGTENQPQHF.

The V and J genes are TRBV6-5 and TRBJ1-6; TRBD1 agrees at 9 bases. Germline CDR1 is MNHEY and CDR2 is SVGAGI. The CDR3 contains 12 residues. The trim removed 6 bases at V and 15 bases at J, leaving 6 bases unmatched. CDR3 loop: CASRPAGQGLHF. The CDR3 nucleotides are TGTGCCAGCAGGCCAGCGGGACAGGGCCTCCACTTT.

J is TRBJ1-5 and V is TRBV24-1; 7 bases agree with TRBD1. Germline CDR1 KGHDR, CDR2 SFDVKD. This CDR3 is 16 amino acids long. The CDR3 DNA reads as TGTCCTCACCCGGTAGGCGATACAGGGGCCCGTGGGTCCCAGCATTTT. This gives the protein CPHPVGDTGARGSQHF.

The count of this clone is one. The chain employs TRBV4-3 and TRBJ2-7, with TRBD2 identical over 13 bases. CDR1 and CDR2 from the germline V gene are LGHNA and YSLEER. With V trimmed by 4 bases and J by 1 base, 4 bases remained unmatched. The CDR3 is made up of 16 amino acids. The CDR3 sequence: CASSLGTSGISYEQYF. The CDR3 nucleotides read TGCGCCAGCAGCCTCGGGACTAGCGGGATATCCTACGAGCAGTACTTC.

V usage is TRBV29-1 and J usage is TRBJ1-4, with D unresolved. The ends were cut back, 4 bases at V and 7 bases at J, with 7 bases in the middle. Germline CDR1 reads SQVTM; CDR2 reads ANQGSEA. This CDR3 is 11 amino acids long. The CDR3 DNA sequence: TGCAGCGTTGCTCGCGCTGAAAAACTGTTTTTT. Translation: CSVARAEKLFF.

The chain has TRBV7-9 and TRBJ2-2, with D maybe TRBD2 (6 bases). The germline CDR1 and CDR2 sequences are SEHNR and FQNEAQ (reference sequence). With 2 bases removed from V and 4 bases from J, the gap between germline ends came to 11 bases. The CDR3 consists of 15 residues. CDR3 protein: CASSLSGVGTGELFF. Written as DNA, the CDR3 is TGTGCCAGCAGCTTATCGGGGGTAGGCACCGGGGAGCTGTTTTTT.

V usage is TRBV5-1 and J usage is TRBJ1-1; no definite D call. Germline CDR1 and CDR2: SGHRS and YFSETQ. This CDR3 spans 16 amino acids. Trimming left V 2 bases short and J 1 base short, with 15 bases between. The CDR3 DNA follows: TGCGCCAGCAGCTTTGCCTCCCCGCAGGCGAACACTGAAGCTTTCTTT. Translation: CASSFASPQANTEAFF.

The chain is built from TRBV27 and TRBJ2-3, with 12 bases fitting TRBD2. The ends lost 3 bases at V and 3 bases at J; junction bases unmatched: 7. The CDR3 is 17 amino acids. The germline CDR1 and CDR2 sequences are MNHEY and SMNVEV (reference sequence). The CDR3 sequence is CASSLGTSGRLTDTQYF. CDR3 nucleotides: TGTGCCAGCAGTTTGGGAACTAGCGGGAGGCTGACAGATACGCAGTATTTT.

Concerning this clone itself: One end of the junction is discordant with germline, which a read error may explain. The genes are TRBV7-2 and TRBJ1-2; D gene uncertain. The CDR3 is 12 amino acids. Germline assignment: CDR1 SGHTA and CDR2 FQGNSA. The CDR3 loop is CASSVGVRAINF. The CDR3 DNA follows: TGTGCCAGCAGCGTCGGGGTGAGGGCCATCAACTTC.

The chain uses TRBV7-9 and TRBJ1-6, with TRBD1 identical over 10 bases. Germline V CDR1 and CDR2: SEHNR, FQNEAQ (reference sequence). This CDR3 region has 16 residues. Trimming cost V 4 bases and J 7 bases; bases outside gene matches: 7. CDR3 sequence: CASSSAGQGYNSPLHF. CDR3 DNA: TGTGCCAGCAGCTCAGCGGGACAGGGGTACAATTCACCCCTCCACTTT.

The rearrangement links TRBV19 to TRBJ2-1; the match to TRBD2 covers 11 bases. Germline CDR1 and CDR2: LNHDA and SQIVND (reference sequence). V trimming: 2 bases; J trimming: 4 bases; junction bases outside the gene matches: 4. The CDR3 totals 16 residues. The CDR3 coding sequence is TGTGCCAGTAGTATATTAGCGGGGGGGGATTACAATGAGCAGTTCTTC. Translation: CASSILAGGDYNEQFF.

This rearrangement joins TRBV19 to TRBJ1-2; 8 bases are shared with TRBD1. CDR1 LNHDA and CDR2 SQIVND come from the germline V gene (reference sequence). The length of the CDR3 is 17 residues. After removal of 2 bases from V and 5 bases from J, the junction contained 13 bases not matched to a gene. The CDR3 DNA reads TGTGCCAGTAGTATATCTTTGGGGACGGACAGGGATTATGGCTACACCTTC. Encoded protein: CASSISLGTDRDYGYTF.